Listed below are T cell receptor beta chains from one sample, sequenced in a study of technical replicates of blood from a few donors. Generated by immunoSEQ multiplex PCR, the TCRdb table keeps only in-frame clones and is missing some. The table has tens of thousands of clones, around 90% seen once. Input material: T cells isolated from PBMCs. These receptors were obtained from a human donor in good health. CDR3s leave out the opening cysteine and the closing phenylalanine or tryptophan.

J gene: TRBJ2-7
V gene: TRBV4-3
CDR3 protein: ASSQDRDFSYEQY

J gene: TRBJ1-2
V gene: TRBV7-3
CDR3 protein: ASSEGQQNYGYT

J gene: TRBJ2-7
V gene: TRBV4-3
CDR3 protein: ASSQGTGPRHEQY

J gene: TRBJ2-3
V gene: TRBV11-2
CDR3 protein: ASSLSSGSIPDTQY

J gene: TRBJ2-7
V gene: TRBV6-4
CDR3 protein: ANQQYEQY

J gene: TRBJ2-4
V gene: TRBV2
CDR3 protein: ASSEWVGDIQY

J gene: TRBJ1-2
V gene: TRBV29-1
CDR3 protein: SVERGYDLNYGYT

J gene: TRBJ1-1
V gene: TRBV25-1
CDR3 protein: ASRGPGNTEAF

J gene: TRBJ1-2
V gene: TRBV11-2
CDR3 protein: ASSLDWQGANYGYT

J gene: TRBJ2-1
V gene: TRBV9
CDR3 protein: ASSATVNYNEQF

J gene: TRBJ1-5
V gene: TRBV11-2
CDR3 protein: ASSLGGGQPQH

J gene: TRBJ1-5
V gene: TRBV4-1
CDR3 protein: ASSQGIPLSRQPQH

J gene: TRBJ2-7
V gene: TRBV19
CDR3 protein: ASSILGGAEQY

J gene: TRBJ1-2
V gene: TRBV29-1
CDR3 protein: SVEDPSRGYT

J gene: TRBJ1-5
V gene: TRBV7-2
CDR3 protein: ASSSLWGRSNQPQH

J gene: TRBJ1-1
V gene: TRBV5-1
CDR3 protein: ASSSGQGSVNTEAF

J gene: TRBJ1-1
V gene: TRBV6-1
CDR3 protein: RTLGFNTEAF

J gene: TRBJ2-7
V gene: TRBV7-2
CDR3 protein: ASSFPTYEQY

J gene: TRBJ2-7
V gene: TRBV11-3
CDR3 protein: ASSYSYEQY

J gene: TRBJ2-5
V gene: TRBV9
CDR3 protein: ASSAVRRGWETQY

J gene: TRBJ2-2
V gene: TRBV29-1
CDR3 protein: SVVVAGIRDGELF

J gene: TRBJ2-2
V gene: TRBV6-5
CDR3 protein: ASSFAGPTGELF

J gene: TRBJ1-1
V gene: TRBV19
CDR3 protein: ASRRQGRGTEAF

J gene: TRBJ2-5
V gene: TRBV6-5
CDR3 protein: ASSYIDRGQETQY

J gene: TRBJ1-1
V gene: TRBV6-1
CDR3 protein: ASLRQGSNTEAF

J gene: TRBJ2-7
V gene: TRBV27
CDR3 protein: ASSFWDRGSYEQY

J gene: TRBJ2-5
V gene: TRBV7-2
CDR3 protein: ASSPGQGVVETQY

J gene: TRBJ1-5
V gene: TRBV28
CDR3 protein: ASSSISGSDQPQH